These 3 T cell receptor beta chains share one sample of origin, sequenced in a study of T-cell reconstitution after alpha-beta-depleted transplantation in children. For TCRbeta, the library was prepared with unique molecular identifiers. TCRdb fed the PCR reads into MiXCR, producing one record per CDR3 protein. The table shows about 900,000 distinct CDR3 sequences, with under 30% occurring only once. Source: PBMCs, mostly from graft donor cells, taken 360 days after TCRalphabeta/CD19-depleted stem cell transplant. Receptors originate from a boy in the first two years of life who had a stem cell transplant for SCID, so the T cells may come from the graft donor.

This clonotype was observed a few times. The chain couples TRBV20-1 to TRBJ2-5; unclear D gene. Germline assignment: CDR1 DFQATT and CDR2 SNEGSKA (reference sequence). V lost 6 bases and J lost 2, with 10 bases in between. This CDR3 region has 12 residues. The CDR3 nucleotides read TGCAGTGCCACGGCGTGGCAAGAGACCCAGTACTTC. Protein sequence: CSATAWQETQYF.

The V call is TRBV12-3 or TRBV12-4, the J call TRBJ2-3; the match to TRBD1 covers 7 bases. This CDR3 region has 15 residues. J gave up 1 base and V 3 bases, and 4 bases lay outside the gene matches. CDR3 in DNA: TGTGCCAGCAGTTTTTACAGGGGAGGCACAGATACGCAGTATTTT. Translating it yields CASSFYRGGTDTQYF.

This clonotype came up a few times. The chain combines TRBV12-3 or TRBV12-4 with TRBJ2-1; the D is unclear. Trimming stripped 10 bases from V and 3 bases from J, with 13 bases between. The CDR3 runs to 13 residues. The CDR3 spells CATTQGRYNEQFF. CDR3 nucleotide sequence: TGTGCCACTACCCAAGGCCGCTACAATGAGCAGTTCTTC.